The 29 T cell receptor beta chains in this list originate from one sample, sequenced in a study of technical replicates of blood from four donors. Generated by immunoSEQ multiplex PCR, the TCRdb table keeps only in-frame clones and is missing some. The table includes about 68,000 clones, 95% to 97% detected once. Specimen: T cells isolated from PBMCs. These receptors all stem from a human donor in good health.

With regard to this clone: Other DNA sequences in this specimen translate into the identical CDR3. The chain has TRBV6-5 and TRBJ2-5, with 8 bases matching TRBD1. This CDR3 comprises 13 residues. Germline assignment: CDR1 MNHEY and CDR2 SVGAGI. V lost 5 bases, J lost 5 bases, and 4 bases stayed unmatched. The CDR3 loop reads CASSQTGEETQYF. The DNA of the CDR3 is TGTGCCAGCAGTCAGACAGGGGAGGAGACCCAGTACTTC.

V and J are TRBV5-1 and TRBJ1-4; D is ambiguous. This CDR3 comprises 15 residues. Germline lookup yields CDR1 SGHRS and CDR2 YFSETQ. Trimming shortened V by 4 bases and J by 4 bases, and 14 bases separated the two germline ends. The CDR3 sequence: CASSTQTAGNEKLFF. The CDR3 coding sequence is TGCGCCAGCAGCACACAGACGGCTGGTAATGAAAAACTGTTTTTT.

This clone has only one observation. The gene calls are TRBV19 and TRBJ1-1; D gene unclear. This CDR3 is built from 13 residues. Germline loops: CDR1 LNHDA, CDR2 SQIVND (reference sequence). V lost 2 bases and J 6 bases, leaving 10 bases between the germline ends. CDR3 sequence (DNA): TGTGCCAGTAGTATAAACTATGGATCTGAAGCTTTCTTT. Protein product: CASSINYGSEAFF.

The rearrangement joins TRBV2 to TRBJ2-3; D unresolved. The CDR3 runs 11 residues. Germline CDR1 SNHLY, CDR2 FYNNEI. The V gene lost 3 bases and the J gene lost 5 bases, with 3 bases spanning the gap. The DNA of the CDR3 is TGTGCCAGCAGTGACGTAGATACGCAGTATTTT. It codes for CASSDVDTQYF.

For the CDR3, the DNA is TGTGCCAGCAGCTTTAAGGGGAGGGGCACTGAAGCTTTCTTT. This codes for CASSFKGRGTEAFF. The chain uses TRBV11-2 and TRBJ1-1; D may be TRBD1 (5 bases). The CDR3 has 14 residues. Trimming took off 3 bases at V and 4 bases at J, with 12 bases between the two ends. Per germline, CDR1 SGHAT and CDR2 FQNNGV. The variable domain in full, with the rest retrieved from reference TRBV11-2 and TRBJ1-1, is EAGVAQSPRYKIIEKRQSVAFWCNPISGHATLYWYQQILGQGPKLLIQFQNNGVVDDSQLPKDRFSAERLKGVDSTLKIQPAKLEDSAVYLCASSFKGRGTEAFFGQGTRLTVV.

The chain uses TRBV19 and TRBJ2-5; TRBD2 aligns across 7 bases. V shed 8 bases and J 6 bases; nucleotides not matched to a gene: 15. CDR3 size: 15 residues. Germline loops: CDR1 LNHDA, CDR2 SQIVND (reference sequence). CDR3 residues: CASLPEGGSRQTQYF. The CDR3 bases are TGTGCCAGTCTACCAGAAGGCGGGAGTAGACAGACCCAGTACTTC.

In DNA form, the CDR3 reads TGTGCCAGCAGCCCAACGCCAGGGGCTAACTATGGCTACACCTTC. This encodes CASSPTPGANYGYTF. This sequence joins TRBV9 and TRBJ1-2, with D perhaps TRBD1 (6 bases). The CDR3 loop spans 15 amino acids. With 4 bases removed from V and 0 bases from J, the gap between germline ends came to 13 bases. Germline V gene lookup returns CDR1 SGDLS and CDR2 YYNGEE.

This chain uses TRBV5-6 with TRBJ2-7; weak D call: TRBD2 (6 bases). CDR1 is SGHDT and CDR2 is YYEEEE in the germline V gene. The CDR3 consists of 16 residues. Deletions cut 2 bases from V and 2 bases from J, with 17 bases between. Written as DNA, the CDR3 is TGTGCCAGCAGCTTTGTGGGGACTTTCACCGCCTACGAGCAGTACTTC. Residues: CASSFVGTFTAYEQYF.

The CDR3 reads CASSAGHRARTEAFF. CDR3 DNA sequence: TGTGCCAGCAGCGCAGGGCACAGGGCCAGGACTGAAGCTTTCTTT. The chain uses TRBV7-9 and TRBJ1-1; tentative D call: TRBD1 (6 bases). V was clipped by 5 bases and J by 5 bases, with 18 bases between them. CDR1 is SEHNR, CDR2 FQNEAQ, per germline (reference sequence). The CDR3 runs 15 residues.

The chain recombines TRBV23-1 with TRBJ1-2; 9 nucleotides match TRBD1. TRBV23-1 is an open reading frame whose function is uncertain. V shed 5 bases, J shed 7 bases, and the junction held 11 bases outside the gene matches. The CDR3 is made up of 15 amino acids. The CDR3 DNA reads TGCGCCAGCAGTTTGGTAGGGACAGGGATTGTTGGCTACACCTTC. Translation gives CASSLVGTGIVGYTF.

This clone appeared a single time. The gene calls are TRBV28 and TRBJ1-2; 9 nucleotides line up with TRBD1. Germline loops: CDR1 MDHEN, CDR2 SYDVKM. The junction had 7 bases not matched to a gene; V was cut back by 8 bases and J by 6 bases. The CDR3 contains 13 residues. The CDR3 loop is CASGTGGSDGYTF. CDR3 DNA: TGTGCCAGCGGTACAGGGGGCTCGGATGGCTACACCTTC.

The genes are TRBV28 and TRBJ2-5, with D possibly TRBD2 on 5 matching bases. Trimming left V 4 bases short and J 5 bases short, with 23 bases between. This CDR3 spans 17 amino acids. Germline V gene data show CDR1 as MDHEN and CDR2 as SYDVKM. The CDR3 region has the DNA TGTGCCAGCAGTTCTCAAGGAGGTGGGGTCCAAATGGAGACCCAGTACTTC. It translates to CASSSQGGGVQMETQYF.

J is TRBJ1-2 and V is TRBV14; 7 bases fit TRBD1. The germline gives CDR1 SGHDN, CDR2 FVKESK. CDR3 length: 16 amino acids. J was trimmed by 0 bases and V by 6 bases; bases with no gene match: 10. The CDR3 nucleotides read TGTGCCAGCAGTCGGACAGGCTCGAACGCTAACTATGGCTACACCTTC. It codes for CASSRTGSNANYGYTF.

As to this clone: Other DNA sequences in this specimen translate into the identical CDR3. V and J are TRBV7-2 and TRBJ2-7; 12 positions match TRBD2. The CDR3 is made up of 16 amino acids. Losses at the gene ends were 1 base for V and 1 base for J; bases not matched to a gene: 2. Germline lookup yields CDR1 SGHTA and CDR2 FQGNSA. CDR3 sequence (DNA): TGTGCCAGCAGCTTAGGACTAGCGGGGGCTTCCTACGAGCAGTACTTC. Protein sequence: CASSLGLAGASYEQYF.

This clone was seen a single time. This chain connects TRBV7-9 to TRBJ1-4, with TRBD1 matching 10 bases. CDR1 is SEHNR and CDR2 is FQNEAQ in the germline V gene (reference sequence). The CDR3 is 14 residues long. The trim removed 3 bases at V and 5 bases at J, leaving 0 bases unmatched. CDR3 loop: CASSLGQGNEKLFF. For the CDR3, the DNA is TGTGCCAGCAGCTTGGGACAGGGGAATGAAAAACTGTTTTTT.

The rearrangement links TRBV6-5 to TRBJ1-3, with TRBD1 matching over 10 bases. The CDR3 has 16 amino acids. Germline CDR1 is MNHEY and CDR2 is SVGAGI. The V and J ends lost 0 bases and 4 bases, in that order; junction bases with no gene match: 3. Here the CDR3 reads CASSYSRTGGGNTIYF. The DNA for the CDR3 is TGTGCCAGCAGTTACTCGAGGACAGGGGGGGGAAACACCATATATTTT.

The rearrangement links TRBV6-1 to TRBJ2-2, with TRBD2 identical over 9 bases. Germline-derived CDR1 and CDR2 are MNHNS and SASEGT. CDR3 length: 17 amino acids. J was trimmed by 1 base and V by 3 bases; bases with no gene match: 6. In nucleotides, the CDR3 is TGTGCCAGCAGTGATAGATCGACTAGCGGGAACACCGGGGAGCTGTTTTTT. Translating it yields CASSDRSTSGNTGELFF.

The gene calls are TRBV6-5 and TRBJ2-7; 8 bases are shared with TRBD2. V lost 3 bases to trimming and J lost 4 bases; unmatched junction nucleotides: 8. The CDR3 loop spans 15 amino acids. Germline assignment: CDR1 MNHEY and CDR2 SVGAGI. CDR3 sequence (DNA): TGTGCCAGCAGTTATGAGCGGGAGATAGTTTACGAGCAGTACTTC. This codes for CASSYEREIVYEQYF.

The chain couples TRBV6-6 to TRBJ1-3; 7 bases are shared with TRBD1. Trimming cost V 6 bases and J 2 bases; bases outside gene matches: 7. This CDR3 has 15 residues. From germline, CDR1 is MNHNY and CDR2 SVGAGI (reference sequence). CDR3 residues: CASRPGTAPGNTIYF. CDR3 sequence (DNA): TGTGCCAGCAGGCCTGGGACAGCCCCTGGAAACACCATATATTTT.

The genes are TRBV5-5 and TRBJ2-7, with D possibly matching TRBD1 (6 bases). V was cut by 2 bases and J by 1 base, with 10 bases left in between. Germline assignment: CDR1 SGHKS and CDR2 YYEKEE (reference sequence). The CDR3 is 14 amino acids. CDR3: CASSFRGGSYEQYF. The CDR3 nucleotides read TGTGCCAGCAGCTTTAGAGGGGGTTCCTACGAGCAGTACTTC. Looking up the rest from reference TRBV5-5 and TRBJ2-7 gives the full variable domain: DAGVTQSPTHLIKTRGQQVTLRCSPISGHKSVSWYQQVLGQGPQFIFQYYEKEERGRGNFPDRFSARQFPNYSSELNVNALLLGDSALYLCASSFRGGSYEQYFGPGTRLTVT.

V and J are TRBV28 and TRBJ2-1, with D maybe TRBD2 (6 bases). Trimming cost V 7 bases and J 0 bases, with 13 bases left between them. The germline gives CDR1 MDHEN, CDR2 SYDVKM. The CDR3 totals 15 residues. CDR3 nucleotides: TGTGCCAGCACCCCGGGACTTTTCTCCTACAATGAGCAGTTCTTC. It codes for CASTPGLFSYNEQFF. Supplemented by reference TRBV28 and TRBJ2-1, the full variable domain reads DVKVTQSSRYLVKRTGEKVFLECVQDMDHENMFWYRQDPGLGLRLIYFSYDVKMKEKGDIPEGYSVSREKKERFSLILESASTNQTSMYLCASTPGLFSYNEQFFGPGTRLTVL.

The chain uses TRBV5-4 and TRBJ2-1; a weak D match, TRBD2 (6 bases). The CDR3 runs 14 residues. Looked up from germline, CDR1 is SGHNT and CDR2 is YYREEE (reference sequence). V lost 3 bases and J 8 bases, leaving 15 bases between the germline ends. The CDR3 DNA sequence: TGTGCCAGCAGCTCGGGAGAGGGTATGGATGAGCAGTTCTTC. This sequence encodes CASSSGEGMDEQFF.

The CDR3 sequence is CASSWEREVTDTQYF. For the CDR3, the DNA is TGCGCCAGCAGTTGGGAGCGGGAGGTAACAGATACGCAGTATTTT. The rearrangement links TRBV5-1 to TRBJ2-3, with 9 nucleotides matching TRBD2. The CDR3 spans 15 residues. V was clipped by 5 bases and J by 3 bases; unmatched bases: 7. The V gene's germline CDR1 is SGHRS and CDR2 YFSETQ.

V and J are TRBV14 and TRBJ2-1; TRBD2 matches 11 bases. The V gene end was trimmed by 0 bases and the J gene end by 2 bases; junction bases not matched to a gene: 6. Germline-derived CDR1 and CDR2 are SGHDN and FVKESK. This CDR3 is built from 18 residues. The CDR3 sequence is CASSQEGWTSGPYNEQFF. DNA of the CDR3: TGTGCCAGCAGCCAAGAAGGCTGGACTAGCGGGCCCTACAATGAGCAGTTCTTC.

This chain connects TRBV5-1 to TRBJ2-5; a possible D gene is TRBD2 (6 bases). The CDR3 spans 14 residues. Germline values: CDR1 SGHRS, CDR2 YFSETQ. The ends were cut back, 0 bases at V and 5 bases at J, with 11 bases in the middle. CDR3 sequence: CASSLAGLWETQYF. The CDR3 DNA follows: TGCGCCAGCAGCTTGGCCGGACTATGGGAGACCCAGTACTTC.

V gene TRBV11-2 combines with J gene TRBJ2-7; 8 nucleotides align to TRBD1. The CDR3 extends over 14 amino acids. Germline lookup yields CDR1 SGHAT and CDR2 FQNNGV. J gave up 1 base and V 5 bases, and 4 bases lay outside the gene matches. CDR3 region: CASSVGQESYEQYF. The CDR3, as DNA: TGTGCCAGCAGCGTGGGACAGGAGTCCTACGAGCAGTACTTC.

V gene TRBV28 combines with J gene TRBJ2-5; 10 bases match TRBD1. CDR3 length: 14 amino acids. CDR1 is MDHEN, CDR2 SYDVKM, per germline. V was clipped by 10 bases and J by 4 bases; unmatched bases: 9. Here the CDR3 DNA reads TGTGCCACCGTCGAGACAGGGGGCTTAGAGACCCAGTACTTC. It yields the protein CATVETGGLETQYF.

The rearrangement joins TRBV6-5 to TRBJ2-7, with TRBD2 identical over 7 bases. Germline CDR1 is MNHEY and CDR2 is SVGAGI. The CDR3 contains 12 residues. The ends lost 1 base at V and 9 bases at J; junction bases unmatched: 3. CDR3 in amino acids: CASSYWGGSQYF. As DNA, the CDR3 is TGTGCCAGCAGTTACTGGGGGGGGTCGCAGTACTTC.

The rearrangement links TRBV28 to TRBJ2-3; 9 bases line up with TRBD2. With V trimmed by 3 bases and J by 2 bases, 3 bases remained unmatched. Per the germline V gene, CDR1 is MDHEN and CDR2 is SYDVKM. The CDR3 loop spans 15 amino acids. The CDR3 DNA reads as TGTGCCAGCAGTTTGACTAGCGGTCTCACAGATACGCAGTATTTT. This gives the protein CASSLTSGLTDTQYF.